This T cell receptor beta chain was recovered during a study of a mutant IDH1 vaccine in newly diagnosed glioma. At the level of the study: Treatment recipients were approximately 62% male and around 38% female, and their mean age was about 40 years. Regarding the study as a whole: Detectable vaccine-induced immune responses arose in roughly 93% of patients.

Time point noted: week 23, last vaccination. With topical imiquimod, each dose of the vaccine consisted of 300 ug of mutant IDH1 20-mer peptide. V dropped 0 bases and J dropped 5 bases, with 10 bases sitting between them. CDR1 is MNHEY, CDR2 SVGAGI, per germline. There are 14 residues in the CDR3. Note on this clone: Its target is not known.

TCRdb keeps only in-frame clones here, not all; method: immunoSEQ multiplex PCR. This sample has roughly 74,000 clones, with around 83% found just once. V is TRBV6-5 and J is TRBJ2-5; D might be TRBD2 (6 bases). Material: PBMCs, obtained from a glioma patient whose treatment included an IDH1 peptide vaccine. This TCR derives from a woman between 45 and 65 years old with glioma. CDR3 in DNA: TGTGCCAGCAGTTACTCGGCAGGGAGGGAGACCCAGTACTTC. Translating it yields CASSYSAGRETQYF.